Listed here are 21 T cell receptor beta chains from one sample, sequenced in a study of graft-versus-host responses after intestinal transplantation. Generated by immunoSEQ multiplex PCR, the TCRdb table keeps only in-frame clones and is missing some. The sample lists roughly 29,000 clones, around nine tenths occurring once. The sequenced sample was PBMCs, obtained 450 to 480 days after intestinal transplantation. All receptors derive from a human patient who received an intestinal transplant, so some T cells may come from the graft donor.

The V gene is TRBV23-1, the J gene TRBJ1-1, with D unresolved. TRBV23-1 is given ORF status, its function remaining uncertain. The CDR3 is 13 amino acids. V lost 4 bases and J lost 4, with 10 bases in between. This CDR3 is CASSLSGGTEAFF. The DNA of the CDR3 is TGCGCCAGCAGTCTTTCAGGAGGCACTGAAGCTTTCTTT.

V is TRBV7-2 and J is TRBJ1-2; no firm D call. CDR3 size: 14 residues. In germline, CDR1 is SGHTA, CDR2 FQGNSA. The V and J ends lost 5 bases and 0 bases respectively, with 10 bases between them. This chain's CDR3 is CASSRTVSNYGYTF. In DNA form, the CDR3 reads TGTGCCAGCAGCCGGACTGTATCTAACTATGGCTACACCTTC.

CDR3 nucleotides: TGTGCCAGCAAAGTAGCGGGAGCGGAGACCCAGTACTTC. This translates into CASKVAGAETQYF. The gene calls are TRBV2 and TRBJ2-5, with TRBD2 matching 9 bases. The V segment lost 7 bases and the J segment 5 bases; nucleotides outside the gene matches: 5. Germline CDR1 is SNHLY and CDR2 is FYNNEI. CDR3 length equals 13 residues.

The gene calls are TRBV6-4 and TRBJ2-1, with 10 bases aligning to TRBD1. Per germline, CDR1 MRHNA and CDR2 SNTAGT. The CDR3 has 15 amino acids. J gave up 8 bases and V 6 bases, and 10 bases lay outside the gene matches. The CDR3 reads CASSPGTGEVHEQFF. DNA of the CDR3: TGTGCCAGCAGCCCCGGGACAGGGGAGGTCCATGAGCAGTTCTTC.

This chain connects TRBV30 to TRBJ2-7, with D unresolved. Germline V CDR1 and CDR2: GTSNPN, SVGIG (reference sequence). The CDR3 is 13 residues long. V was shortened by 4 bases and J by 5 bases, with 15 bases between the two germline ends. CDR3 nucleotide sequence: TGTGCCTGGAATTGGGTCAGGAGCCACGAGCAGTACTTC. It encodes CAWNWVRSHEQYF.

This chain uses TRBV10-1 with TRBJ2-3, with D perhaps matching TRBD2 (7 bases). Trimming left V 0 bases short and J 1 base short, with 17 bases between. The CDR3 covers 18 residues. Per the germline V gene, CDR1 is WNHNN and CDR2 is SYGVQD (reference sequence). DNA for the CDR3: TGCGCCAGCAGTGAGTCGAAGATAACGCGGGGGCGCACAGATACGCAGTATTTT. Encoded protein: CASSESKITRGRTDTQYF.

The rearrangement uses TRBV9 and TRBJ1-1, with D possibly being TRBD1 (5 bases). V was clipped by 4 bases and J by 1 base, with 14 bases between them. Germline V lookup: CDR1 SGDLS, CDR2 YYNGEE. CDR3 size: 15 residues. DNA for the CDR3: TGTGCCAGCAGCTACCACACCGGGACGAACACTGAAGCTTTCTTT. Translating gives CASSYHTGTNTEAFF.

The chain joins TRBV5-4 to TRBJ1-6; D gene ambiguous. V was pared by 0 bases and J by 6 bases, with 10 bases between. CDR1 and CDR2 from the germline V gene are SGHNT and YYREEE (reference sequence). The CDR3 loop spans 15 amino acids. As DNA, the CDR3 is TGTGCCAGCAGCTTGGACGGGGTACTTAATTCACCCCTCCACTTT. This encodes CASSLDGVLNSPLHF.

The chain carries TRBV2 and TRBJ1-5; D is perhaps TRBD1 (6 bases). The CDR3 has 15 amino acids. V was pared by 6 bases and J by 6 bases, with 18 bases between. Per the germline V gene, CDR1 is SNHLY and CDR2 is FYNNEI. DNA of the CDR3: TGTGCCAGCAGGGAGGACAGAGGTGCAGGTCAGCCCCAGCATTTT. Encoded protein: CASREDRGAGQPQHF.

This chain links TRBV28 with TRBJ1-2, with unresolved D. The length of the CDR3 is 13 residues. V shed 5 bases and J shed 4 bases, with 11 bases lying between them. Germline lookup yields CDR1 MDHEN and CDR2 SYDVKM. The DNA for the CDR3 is TGTGCCAGCAGTCCCGGACGGTCCTATGGCTACACCTTC. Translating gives CASSPGRSYGYTF.

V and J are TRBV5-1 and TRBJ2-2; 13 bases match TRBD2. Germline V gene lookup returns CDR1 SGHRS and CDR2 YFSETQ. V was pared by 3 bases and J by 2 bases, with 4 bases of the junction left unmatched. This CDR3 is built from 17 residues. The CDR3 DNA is TGCGCCAGCAGCTGGACTAGCGGGAGCCCCAACACCGGGGAGCTGTTTTTT. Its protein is CASSWTSGSPNTGELFF.

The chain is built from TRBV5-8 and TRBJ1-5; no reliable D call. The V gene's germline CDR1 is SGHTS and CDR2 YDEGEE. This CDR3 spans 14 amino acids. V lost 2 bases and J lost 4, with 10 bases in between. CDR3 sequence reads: CASSLGHMNQPQHF. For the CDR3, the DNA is TGTGCCAGCAGCTTAGGGCATATGAATCAGCCCCAGCATTTT.

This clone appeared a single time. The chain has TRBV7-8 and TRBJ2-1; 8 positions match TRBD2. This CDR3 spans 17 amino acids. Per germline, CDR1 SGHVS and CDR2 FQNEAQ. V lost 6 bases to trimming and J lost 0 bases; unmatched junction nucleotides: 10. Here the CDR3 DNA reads TGTGCCAGCAGGCCCTCGGGAGCGGGGGCCTCCTACAATGAGCAGTTCTTC. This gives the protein CASRPSGAGASYNEQFF.

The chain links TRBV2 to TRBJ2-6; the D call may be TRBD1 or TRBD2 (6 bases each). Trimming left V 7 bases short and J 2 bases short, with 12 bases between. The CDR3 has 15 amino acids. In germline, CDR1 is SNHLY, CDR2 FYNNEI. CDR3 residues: CASTGRGPGANVLTF. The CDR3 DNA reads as TGTGCCAGCACCGGACGGGGGCCTGGGGCCAACGTCCTGACTTTC. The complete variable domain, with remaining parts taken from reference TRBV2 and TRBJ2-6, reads EPEVTQTPSHQVTQMGQEVILRCVPISNHLYFYWYRQILGQKVEFLVSFYNNEISEKSEIFDDQFSVERPDGSNFTLKIRSTKLEDSAMYFCASTGRGPGANVLTFGAGSRLTVL.

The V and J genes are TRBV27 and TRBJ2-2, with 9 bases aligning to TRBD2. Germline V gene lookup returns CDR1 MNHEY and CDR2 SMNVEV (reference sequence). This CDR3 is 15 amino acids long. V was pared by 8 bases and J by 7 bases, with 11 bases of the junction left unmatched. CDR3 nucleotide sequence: TGTGCCAGCGGAATAGCGGGAGTGGGAGGCGGGGAGCTGTTTTTT. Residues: CASGIAGVGGGELFF.

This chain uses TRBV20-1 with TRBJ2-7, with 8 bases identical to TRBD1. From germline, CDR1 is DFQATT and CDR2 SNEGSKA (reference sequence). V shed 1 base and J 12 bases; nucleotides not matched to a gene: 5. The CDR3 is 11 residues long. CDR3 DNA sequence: TGCAGTGCTAGAGCGGACAGGGCGAGGTACTTC. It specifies CSARADRARYF.

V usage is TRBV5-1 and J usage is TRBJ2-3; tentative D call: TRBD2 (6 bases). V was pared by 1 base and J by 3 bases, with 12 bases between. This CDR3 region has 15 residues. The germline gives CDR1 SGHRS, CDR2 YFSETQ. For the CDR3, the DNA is TGCGCCAGCAGCTTGTTCGGGGGTAAAACAGATACGCAGTATTTT. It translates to CASSLFGGKTDTQYF. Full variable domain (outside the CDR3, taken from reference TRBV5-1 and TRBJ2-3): KAGVTQTPRYLIKTRGQQVTLSCSPISGHRSVSWYQQTPGQGLQFLFEYFSETQRNKGNFPGRFSGRQFSNSRSEMNVSTLELGDSALYLCASSLFGGKTDTQYFGPGTRLTVL.

The CDR3 loop reads CAWSPFQHAQYNSPLHF. CDR3 in DNA: TGTGCCTGGAGTCCTTTTCAACACGCTCAGTATAATTCACCCCTCCACTTT. This chain links TRBV30 with TRBJ1-6; D gene unclear. The germline V gene has CDR1 GTSNPN and CDR2 SVGIG (reference sequence). Trimming stripped 2 bases from V and 4 bases from J, with 18 bases between. This CDR3 region has 17 residues.

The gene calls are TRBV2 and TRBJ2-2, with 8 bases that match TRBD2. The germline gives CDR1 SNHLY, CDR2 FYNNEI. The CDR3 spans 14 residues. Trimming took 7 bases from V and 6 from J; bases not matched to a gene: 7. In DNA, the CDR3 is TGTGCCAGCACAAGCGGGAGAGGGCCCGGGGAGCTGTTTTTT. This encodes CASTSGRGPGELFF.

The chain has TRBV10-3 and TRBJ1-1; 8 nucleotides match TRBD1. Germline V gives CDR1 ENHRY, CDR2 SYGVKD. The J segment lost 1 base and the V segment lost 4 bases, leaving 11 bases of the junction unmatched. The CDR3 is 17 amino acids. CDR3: CAISVRQGAIPNTEAFF. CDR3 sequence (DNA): TGTGCCATCAGTGTACGGCAGGGGGCCATCCCGAACACTGAAGCTTTCTTT.

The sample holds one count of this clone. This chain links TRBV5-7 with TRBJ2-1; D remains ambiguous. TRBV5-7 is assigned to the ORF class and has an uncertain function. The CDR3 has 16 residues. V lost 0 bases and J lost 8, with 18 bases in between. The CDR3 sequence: CASSLADQVGRDEQFF. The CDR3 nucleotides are TGTGCCAGCAGCTTGGCGGATCAGGTAGGTCGCGATGAGCAGTTCTTC.